Following are 14 T cell receptor beta chains from one sample sequenced in a study of human T cells and chemical hapten exposure. The sample's time point: pre-sensitization, week 0. Treatment denoted: therapeutic diphenylcyclopropenone sensitization with weekly scalp DPC. Via MiXCR, TCRdb re-called the RACE reads, giving one row per CDR3 protein. The table lists around 330,000 distinct CDR3 sequences, about 5.4% of them singletons, with around 8% in the top ten. The input for sequencing was whole blood, taken in connection with sensitization to the hapten diphenylcyclopropenone (DPC). Receptor source: a woman younger than 35 with alopecia areata. Some clones in this sample may be carry-over from other donors' samples.

This clonotype was seen a handful of times. Without the conserved terminal phenylalanine or tryptophan, this CDR3 likely stems from a read error. The DNA is omitted, as the CDR3 cannot be located on it reliably, and the CDR3 follows TCRdb's listing. The chain has TRBV7-9 and TRBJ2-7; TRBD1, the table's D call, lacks a check against the DNA. Germline CDR1 and CDR2: SEHNR and FQNEAQ (reference sequence). 13 amino acids form the CDR3, both terminal residues included. This CDR3 reads CASSLLGDSDKEL.

The CDR3 spells CASSLYVVGTSAYEQYF. The CDR3 DNA is TGTGCCAGCAGCTTATACGTTGTAGGGACTAGCGCCTACGAGCAGTACTTC. The chain has TRBV7-2 and TRBJ2-7; 10 nucleotides align to TRBD2. CDR3 length: 17 residues. The V and J ends lost 2 bases and 2 bases, in that order; junction bases with no gene match: 9. CDR1 is SGHTA and CDR2 is FQGNSA in the germline V gene.

This clonotype was seen only a few times. The genes are TRBV7-2 and TRBJ1-2, with 7 positions matching TRBD1. V lost 5 bases to trimming and J lost 8 bases; unmatched junction nucleotides: 8. Germline V gene sequence: CDR1 SGHTA, CDR2 FQGNSA. The CDR3 consists of 13 residues. The CDR3 nucleotides are TGTGCCAGCAGCCTCACAGGGGCGGAGGGCTACACCTTC. Its protein is CASSLTGAEGYTF. The whole variable domain, filled in from reference TRBV7-2 and TRBJ1-2, reads GAGVSQSPSNKVTEKGKDVELRCDPISGHTALYWYRQSLGQGLEFLIYFQGNSAPDKSGLPSDRFSAERTGGSVSTLTIQRTQQEDSAVYLCASSLTGAEGYTFGSGTRLTVV.

The chain has TRBV10-3 and TRBJ2-7, with a weak D call TRBD2 (6 bases). With 11 bases removed from V and 3 bases from J, the gap between germline ends came to 23 bases. The CDR3 extends over 15 amino acids. The germline CDR1 and CDR2 sequences are ENHRY and SYGVKD. CDR3 coding DNA: TGTGCCGTGTCCTGGGACTCCGGGCCAGGCTACGAGCAGTACTTC. It codes for CAVSWDSGPGYEQYF.

This clonotype was counted ten times or more. The V gene is TRBV3-1, the J gene TRBJ2-7; 8 nucleotides line up with TRBD1. The CDR3 loop spans 14 amino acids. Germline CDR1 is LGHDT and CDR2 is YNNKEL (reference sequence). V was pared by 4 bases and J by 2 bases, with 4 bases of the junction left unmatched. CDR3 amino acids: CASSRGTGTYEQYF. The CDR3 region has the DNA TGTGCCAGCAGCCGGGGGACAGGTACCTACGAGCAGTACTTC.

The V call is TRBV11-1, the J call TRBJ1-6; D not resolved. The CDR3 has 15 residues. Trimming pared 5 bases from V and 6 bases from J, leaving 14 bases between. CDR1 is SGHAT, CDR2 FQDESV, per germline (reference sequence). The CDR3 loop reads CASSTLNGVNSPLHF. The CDR3 coding sequence is TGTGCCAGCAGCACGCTGAATGGGGTTAATTCACCCCTCCACTTT.

The chain's CDR3 is CASSSGQGWYGYTF. The CDR3 DNA reads as TGTGCCAGCAGTTCGGGACAGGGTTGGTATGGCTACACCTTC. The rearrangement joins TRBV28 to TRBJ1-2; 9 bases line up with TRBD1. The germline V gene encodes CDR1 MDHEN and CDR2 SYDVKM. With 4 bases clipped from V and 5 bases from J, the junction kept 5 bases outside the gene matches. The CDR3 is 14 amino acids.

This clonotype was observed many times. This rearrangement joins TRBV29-1 to TRBJ2-5; perhaps TRBD2 as D (6 bases). CDR3 length: 13 amino acids. The germline gives CDR1 SQVTM, CDR2 ANQGSEA. Trimming took 0 bases from V and 5 from J, leaving 10 bases between them. This chain's CDR3 is CSVEDRGGETQYF. For the CDR3, the DNA is TGCAGCGTTGAAGATCGCGGAGGGGAGACCCAGTACTTC.

This clonotype was counted ten times or more. The DNA of the CDR3 is TGTGCCAGCAGTGCTGATAGAATCTCACCCCTCCACTTT. This translates into CASSADRISPLHF. J is TRBJ1-6 and V is TRBV6-2 or TRBV6-3; D call uncertain. V lost 5 bases to trimming and J lost 10 bases, with 12 bases between them. The CDR3 is 13 amino acids. CDR1 is MNHEY and CDR2 is SVGEGT in the germline V gene.

The chain carries TRBV5-1 and TRBJ2-3; 7 bases agree with TRBD2. The CDR3 contains 15 residues. J was trimmed by 2 bases and V by 4 bases; bases with no gene match: 7. The germline CDR1 and CDR2 sequences are SGHRS and YFSETQ. The CDR3: CASSKGTMNTDTQYF. CDR3 coding DNA: TGCGCCAGCAGCAAGGGGACTATGAACACAGATACGCAGTATTTT.

In its sample, this clonotype was seen many times. The rearrangement joins TRBV6-2 or TRBV6-3 to TRBJ2-1; TRBD2 matches 7 bases. The CDR3 spans 15 residues. CDR1 and CDR2 (germline): MNHEY, SVGEGT. Trimming took 2 bases from V and 4 from J; bases not matched to a gene: 5. This CDR3 is CASSYGGVEYNEQFF. The CDR3 DNA reads TGTGCCAGCAGTTACGGGGGGGTAGAGTACAATGAGCAGTTCTTC.

This chain uses TRBV7-8 with TRBJ2-3, with D perhaps assigned TRBD1 or TRBD2 (5 bases each). The CDR3 contains 13 residues. CDR1 is SGHVS, CDR2 FQNEAQ, per germline. V was pared by 4 bases and J by 6 bases, with 11 bases between. CDR3 amino acids: CASSSQGGDTQYF. In DNA form, the CDR3 reads TGTGCCAGCAGCTCCCAGGGCGGGGATACGCAGTATTTT.

This chain uses TRBV5-1 with TRBJ2-7; TRBD1 or TRBD2 may be the D gene (5 bases each). The CDR3 contains 15 residues. Per the germline V gene, CDR1 is SGHRS and CDR2 is YFSETQ. The germline V and J ends were trimmed by 1 base and 2 bases, with 13 bases remaining between them. The CDR3 spells CASSLTTGTPYEQYF. CDR3 bases: TGCGCCAGCAGCTTGACGACGGGGACCCCCTACGAGCAGTACTTC.

The gene calls are TRBV20-1 and TRBJ2-3; a possible D gene is TRBD2 (6 bases). Germline V gene lookup returns CDR1 DFQATT and CDR2 SNEGSKA (reference sequence). CDR3 length equals 18 residues. Between the trimmed V and J ends, which lost 6 bases and 0 bases, there was a span of 25 bases. The CDR3 DNA reads as TGCAGTGCCCCCGGACCATTTAGCGGTGCAGCTAGCACAGATACGCAGTATTTT. This codes for CSAPGPFSGAASTDTQYF.